This TCR beta chain was identified in a study of graft-versus-host responses after intestinal transplantation. To note about this clone: The antigen is undetermined.

The CDR3 has 11 amino acids. The germline V gene encodes CDR1 SNHLY and CDR2 FYNNEI. The germline V and J ends were trimmed by 9 bases and 11 bases, with 16 bases remaining between them. Produced via immunoSEQ multiplex PCR; TCRdb's table is partial and in-frame only. The sample has tens of thousands of clones; roughly 91% are singletons. The sequences come from unstimulated CD8+ T cells sorted from spleen or lymph node cells, collected before intestinal transplant. This clonotype was sampled from a human donor who received an intestinal transplant. The chain uses TRBV2 and TRBJ1-1; D is possibly TRBD1 (5 bases). CDR3 nucleotides: TGTGCCAGTCAGGGTTCCCAGGGCGCTTTCTTT. Amino acids: CASQGSQGAFF.